The clone carrying this T cell receptor beta chain was observed a single time. Deletions cut 3 bases from V and 2 bases from J, with 5 bases between. This CDR3 contains 12 residues. Germline CDR1 and CDR2: SGDLS and YYNGEE. Sequencing was performed with immunoSEQ multiplex PCR; in TCRdb, only in-frame clones are kept and a portion is missing. Among 150,000 to 200,000 clones, less than 90% were seen once, and the ten largest hold around 6.3%. These data come from a study of blood T cell repertoires in COVID-19. The sequenced material came from peripheral blood. The chain couples TRBV9 to TRBJ1-1; D gene ambiguous. The sequence was obtained from a woman aged 40 to 50 with acute or convalescent COVID-19. In DNA, the CDR3 is TGTGCCAGCAGCGCGAGAAACACTGAAGCTTTCTTT. Protein product: CASSARNTEAFF.